A single sample is the source of the 16 T cell receptor beta chains below, sequenced in a study of T-cell reconstitution after alpha-beta-depleted transplantation in children (dated by TCRdb to the mid-2010s). Libraries were built with PCR. Sequenced using an Illumina HiSeq 2500. TCR library preparation used molecular barcoding, with unique molecular identifiers applied to normalize quantification of the TCRbeta repertoire. Through fastp at Q25 and MiXCR, TCRdb rebuilt clones from the public reads, retaining in-frame beta chains. Every distinct CDR3 protein forms one entry, paired with its most common genes and DNA. The sample yields about 250,000 distinct CDR3 sequences; roughly a quarter were counted once. The biggest ten clones account for under 5.5% of the sample. This specimen's treatment or condition label, per the study, means: allogeneic hematopoietic cell transplantation with graft depleted of TCRalphabeta T cells and CD19 B cells.

Specimen: PBMCs, mostly from graft donor cells, collected 360 days after TCRalphabeta/CD19-depleted stem cell transplant. The source is a female patient between 2 and 15 years old who had a stem cell transplant for congenital amegakaryocytic thrombocytopenia, so the T cells may come from the graft donor.

The CDR3 DNA is TGCGCCAGCAGCCGAGGTGACAGGCCCACAGATACGCAGTATTTT. This sequence encodes CASSRGDRPTDTQYF. The chain uses TRBV4-3 and TRBJ2-3; the D gene is possibly TRBD1 (6 bases). CDR1 and CDR2 (germline): LGHNA, YSLEER. The V end was cut by 4 bases, the J end by 2 bases, with 13 bases between. The CDR3 extends over 15 amino acids.

CDR3 protein: CASSSNPGQFNYGYTF. The CDR3 bases are TGTGCCAGCAGTTCCAATCCGGGACAGTTTAACTATGGCTACACCTTC. The chain uses TRBV27 and TRBJ1-2; TRBD1 agrees at 7 bases. The CDR3 loop spans 16 amino acids. The V segment lost 4 bases and the J segment 1 base; nucleotides outside the gene matches: 9. Per the germline V gene, CDR1 is MNHEY and CDR2 is SMNVEV (reference sequence).

The chain joins TRBV28 to TRBJ2-3, with unresolved D. This CDR3 is built from 14 residues. The germline V gene encodes CDR1 MDHEN and CDR2 SYDVKM. V was clipped by 5 bases and J by 4 bases, with 13 bases between them. Here the CDR3 reads CASSPRSSPDTQYF. The CDR3 DNA sequence: TGTGCCAGCAGTCCGCGTAGCTCTCCAGATACGCAGTATTTT.

The chain joins TRBV10-3 to TRBJ2-7; the match to TRBD2 covers 8 bases. V lost 4 bases to trimming and J lost 3 bases; unmatched junction nucleotides: 8. The length of the CDR3 is 15 residues. Germline-derived CDR1 and CDR2 are ENHRY and SYGVKD. In DNA, the CDR3 is TGTGCCATCAGTGGGATAGCGGGAAGTCTCTACGAGCAGTACTTC. Translation: CAISGIAGSLYEQYF.

The chain has TRBV18 and TRBJ2-5; 10 bases align to TRBD2. This CDR3 has 18 residues. Looked up from germline, CDR1 is KGHSH and CDR2 is LQKENI. The V and J ends lost 0 bases and 0 bases, in that order; junction bases with no gene match: 7. CDR3 region: CASSPPFGLADYQETQYF. The DNA for the CDR3 is TGTGCCAGCTCACCACCCTTCGGACTAGCGGACTACCAAGAGACCCAGTACTTC.

This clonotype has just one count. The J gene is TRBJ2-5, the V gene TRBV28; TRBD2 aligns across 7 bases. J lost 2 bases, V lost 6 bases, and 12 bases had no gene match. Germline CDR1 MDHEN, CDR2 SYDVKM. This CDR3 spans 16 amino acids. The CDR3 DNA follows: TGTGCCAGCAGCGATGGGATGGCGGGAGCTCAAGAGACCCAGTACTTC. Translation: CASSDGMAGAQETQYF.

The chain has TRBV6-5 and TRBJ1-6; 10 positions agree with TRBD1. Germline trimming cut 7 bases from V and 10 bases from J; bases unmatched to any gene: 10. CDR1 is MNHEY and CDR2 is SVGAGI in the germline V gene. The CDR3 has 15 amino acids. The CDR3 DNA follows: TGTGCCAGCATTACTGACAGGGGGCGCAGGTCACCCCTCCACTTT. Its translation: CASITDRGRRSPLHF.

This chain joins TRBV18 and TRBJ2-6; no reliable D call. Trimming pared 2 bases from V and 0 bases from J, leaving 8 bases between. The germline V gene encodes CDR1 KGHSH and CDR2 LQKENI. The CDR3 is 16 residues long. The CDR3 coding sequence is TGTGCCAGCTCACCAAAGGGTATCTCTGGGGCCAACGTCCTGACTTTC. It codes for CASSPKGISGANVLTF.

Points on this clonotype: With a much larger clone just one base away, this may be a read error. Written as DNA, the CDR3 is TGCGCCAGCAGCCAAGAAGTAGCGGGAGGGTATGAGCAGTTCTTC. Its protein product is CASSQEVAGGYEQFF. This rearrangement joins TRBV4-1 to TRBJ2-1; 11 nucleotides match TRBD2. Germline lookup yields CDR1 MGHRA and CDR2 YSYEKL. V was clipped by 0 bases and J by 8 bases; unmatched bases: 3. This CDR3 has 15 residues.

CDR3 region: CASSVAGQGTEAFF. The CDR3 DNA reads as TGTGCCAGCAGCGTAGCGGGACAGGGCACTGAAGCTTTCTTT. This chain uses TRBV9 with TRBJ1-1; 9 bases line up with TRBD1. Germline CDR1 is SGDLS and CDR2 is YYNGEE. The CDR3 runs to 14 residues. The trim removed 0 bases at V and 4 bases at J, leaving 1 base unmatched.

This clonotype came up a few times. The rearrangement uses TRBV11-2 and TRBJ2-7; D possibly corresponds to TRBD2 (5 bases). Germline values: CDR1 SGHAT, CDR2 FQNNGV. Deletions cut 1 base from V and 3 bases from J, with 10 bases between. The CDR3 has 14 amino acids. This chain's CDR3 is CASSLAGGYYEQYF. DNA of the CDR3: TGTGCCAGCAGCTTAGCCGGAGGCTACTACGAGCAGTACTTC. Based on the CDR3 plus reference TRBV11-2 and TRBJ2-7, the full variable domain is EAGVAQSPRYKIIEKRQSVAFWCNPISGHATLYWYQQILGQGPKLLIQFQNNGVVDDSQLPKDRFSAERLKGVDSTLKIQPAKLEDSAVYLCASSLAGGYYEQYFGPGTRLTVT.

A few counts support this clonotype. The chain combines TRBV4-1 with TRBJ2-2; 8 bases agree with TRBD2. From germline, CDR1 is MGHRA and CDR2 YSYEKL. The J segment lost 1 base and the V segment lost 6 bases, leaving 19 bases of the junction unmatched. The CDR3 is made up of 20 amino acids. DNA of the CDR3: TGCGCCAGCAGGCAAATCAATAGCGGGATAGGGGAGGGGAACACCGGGGAGCTGTTTTTT. Its translation: CASRQINSGIGEGNTGELFF.

The CDR3 DNA reads TGCGCCAGCAGCCACCGACTAGCGGGTGCTTCCACAGATACGCAGTATTTT. Translation gives CASSHRLAGASTDTQYF. The genes are TRBV4-3 and TRBJ2-3; 10 nucleotides agree with TRBD2. The CDR3 is 17 amino acids. The V gene end was trimmed by 3 bases and the J gene end by 2 bases; junction bases not matched to a gene: 8. Germline lookup yields CDR1 LGHNA and CDR2 YSLEER.

This clonotype showed up just a few times. CDR3 in amino acids: CSARYNQETQYF. Written as DNA, the CDR3 is TGCAGTGCTAGATACAACCAAGAGACCCAGTACTTC. The chain employs TRBV20-1 and TRBJ2-5, with D unresolved. CDR3 length: 12 residues. V was shortened by 2 bases and J by 0 bases, with 4 bases between the two germline ends. The germline CDR1 and CDR2 sequences are DFQATT and SNEGSKA (reference sequence).

The chain couples TRBV19 to TRBJ2-7; 8 bases fit TRBD1. The J segment lost 2 bases and the V segment lost 6 bases, leaving 12 bases of the junction unmatched. The germline V gene encodes CDR1 LNHDA and CDR2 SQIVND (reference sequence). The CDR3 is made up of 16 amino acids. The CDR3 here is CASSQGARDPPYEQYF. CDR3 DNA sequence: TGTGCCAGTAGCCAGGGGGCGCGGGACCCTCCCTACGAGCAGTACTTC. Complete variable domain (other parts from reference TRBV19 and TRBJ2-7): DGGITQSPKYLFRKEGQNVTLSCEQNLNHDAMYWYRQDPGQGLRLIYYSQIVNDFQKGDIAEGYSVSREKKESFPLTVTSAQKNPTAFYLCASSQGARDPPYEQYFGPGTRLTVT.

There are many counts of this clonotype. The genes are TRBV20-1 and TRBJ1-6; 9 nucleotides match TRBD1. The V and J ends lost 1 base and 2 bases, in that order; junction bases with no gene match: 3. The length of the CDR3 is 16 residues. Germline assignment: CDR1 DFQATT and CDR2 SNEGSKA (reference sequence). The CDR3: CSARGTGVTYNSPLHF. The DNA for the CDR3 is TGCAGTGCTAGAGGGACAGGGGTGACCTATAATTCACCCCTCCACTTT.